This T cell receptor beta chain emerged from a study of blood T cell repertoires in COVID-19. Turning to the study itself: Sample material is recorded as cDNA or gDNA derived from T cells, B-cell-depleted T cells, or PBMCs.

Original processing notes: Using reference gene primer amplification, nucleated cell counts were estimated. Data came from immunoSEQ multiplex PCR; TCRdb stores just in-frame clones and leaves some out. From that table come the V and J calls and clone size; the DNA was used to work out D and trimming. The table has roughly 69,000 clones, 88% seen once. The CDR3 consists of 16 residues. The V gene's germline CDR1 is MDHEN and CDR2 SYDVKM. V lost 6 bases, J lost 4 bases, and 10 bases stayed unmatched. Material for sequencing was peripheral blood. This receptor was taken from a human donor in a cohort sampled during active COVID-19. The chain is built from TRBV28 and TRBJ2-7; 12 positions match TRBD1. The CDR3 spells CASRDLTGQGAYEQYF. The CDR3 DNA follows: TGTGCCAGCAGGGACCTCACGGGACAGGGGGCTTACGAGCAGTACTTC.